Listed below are T cell receptor beta chains from one sample, sequenced in a study of metastatic and nonmetastatic thyroid tumors. Using MiXCR, TCRdb re-called clones from the PCR reads. Of about 50,000 clones detected, roughly 3.9% appear once; the ten largest clones hold approximately 9.5%. The sample consisted of blood. These receptors originate from a female donor with papillary thyroid cancer or a benign thyroid nodule (not recorded which). Some clones in this sample may be carry-over from other donors' samples. Each CDR3 is given with its conserved first and last residue. A D gene is named only where the DNA matches it firmly. A row's size may be missing; if present it is once, few, many or a size class.

v_gene: TRBV29-1; d_gene: .; j_gene: TRBJ1-1; abundance: .; CDR3nt: TGCAGCGTTGACAGAAACACTGAAGCTTTCTTT; CDR3aa: CSVDRNTEAFF
v_gene: TRBV5-1; d_gene: .; j_gene: TRBJ2-7; abundance: few; CDR3nt: TGCGCCAGCAGCTTGGCACGGGACTACGAGCAGTACTTC; CDR3aa: CASSLARDYEQYF
v_gene: TRBV2; d_gene: .; j_gene: TRBJ1-4; abundance: many; CDR3nt: TGTGCCAGCAGTGAAGAGGGGAATAATGAGAAACTGTTTTTT; CDR3aa: CASSEEGNNEKLFF
v_gene: TRBV7-9; d_gene: .; j_gene: TRBJ1-2; abundance: many; CDR3nt: TGTGCCAGCAGATTCGGGGCCGGGGGTCCTGGCTACACCTTC; CDR3aa: CASRFGAGGPGYTF
v_gene: TRBV11-3; d_gene: TRBD1; j_gene: TRBJ1-2; abundance: .; CDR3nt: TGTGCCAGCAGCTTAGGGGGGACAGGTCGATTCTATGGCTACACCTTC; CDR3aa: CASSLGGTGRFYGYTF
v_gene: TRBV4-1; d_gene: TRBD2; j_gene: TRBJ2-5; abundance: .; CDR3nt: TGCGCCAGCAGCCAAGGGTTAGTAAGGACGGGGGGGCAAGAGACCCAGTGCTTC; CDR3aa: CASSQGLVRTGGQETQCF
v_gene: TRBV19; d_gene: .; j_gene: TRBJ2-7; abundance: few; CDR3nt: TGTGCCAGTAGTCTCAGGGACACCCAGGCCTACGAGCAGTACTTC; CDR3aa: CASSLRDTQAYEQYF
v_gene: TRBV10-3; d_gene: .; j_gene: TRBJ1-5; abundance: many; CDR3nt: TGTGCCATCAGTGAGTCCGAGGATAGCAATCAGCCCCAGCATTTT; CDR3aa: CAISESEDSNQPQHF
v_gene: TRBV20-1; d_gene: .; j_gene: TRBJ2-7; abundance: few; CDR3nt: TGCAGTGGGGCGACGGGACGCGAGCAGTACTTC; CDR3aa: CSGATGREQYF
v_gene: TRBV24-1; d_gene: TRBD2; j_gene: TRBJ2-6; abundance: many; CDR3nt: TGTGCCACCAGCGCGACTAGCGGGAGGGCTGGGGCCAACGTCCTGACTTTC; CDR3aa: CATSATSGRAGANVLTF
v_gene: TRBV28; d_gene: .; j_gene: TRBJ1-1; abundance: few; CDR3nt: TGTGCCAGCAGTCCCACGAGTCAGGGGCGGACTGAAGCTTTCTTT; CDR3aa: CASSPTSQGRTEAFF
v_gene: TRBV27; d_gene: .; j_gene: TRBJ2-7; abundance: many; CDR3nt: TGTGCCAGCTCCAGGGGAAGCGTCTACGAGCAGTACTTC; CDR3aa: CASSRGSVYEQYF
v_gene: TRBV6-1; d_gene: .; j_gene: TRBJ2-6; abundance: .; CDR3nt: TGTCCCAGCAGTGACAGCTCTGGGGCCAACGTCCTGACTTTC; CDR3aa: CPSSDSSGANVLTF
v_gene: TRBV28; d_gene: .; j_gene: TRBJ1-6; abundance: few; CDR3nt: TGTGCCAGCAGGGTACAGGGCAATAATTCACCCCTCCACTTT; CDR3aa: CASRVQGNNSPLHF
v_gene: TRBV27; d_gene: .; j_gene: TRBJ2-3; abundance: few; CDR3nt: TGTGCCAGCAGTTTAAGCCCCGGGTCGGATACGCAGTATTTT; CDR3aa: CASSLSPGSDTQYF
v_gene: TRBV27; d_gene: .; j_gene: TRBJ1-1; abundance: many; CDR3nt: TGTGCCAGCAGTTTACACGGGACATTGAACACTGAAGCTTTCTTT; CDR3aa: CASSLHGTLNTEAFF
v_gene: TRBV6-1; d_gene: TRBD1; j_gene: TRBJ1-2; abundance: .; CDR3nt: TGCGCCATCCGGGACAGCCTTGGCTACACCTTC; CDR3aa: CAIRDSLGYTF
v_gene: TRBV11-2; d_gene: TRBD2; j_gene: TRBJ2-1; abundance: .; CDR3nt: TGTGCCAGCAGCTTAGAGGCGGGAGGTTACAATGAGCAGTTCTTC; CDR3aa: CASSLEAGGYNEQFF
v_gene: TRBV6-2/TRBV6-3; d_gene: .; j_gene: TRBJ2-7; abundance: few; CDR3nt: TGTGCCAGCAGTCCCTCCGGTACTAGTCCCTACGAGCAGCACTTC; CDR3aa: CASSPSGTSPYEQHF
v_gene: TRBV5-4; d_gene: TRBD1; j_gene: TRBJ2-5; abundance: many; CDR3nt: TGTGCCAGCAGCTTGGTAGGACAGGGACAAGAGACCCAGTACTTC; CDR3aa: CASSLVGQGQETQYF
v_gene: TRBV5-4; d_gene: .; j_gene: TRBJ1-2; abundance: many; CDR3nt: TGTGCCAGCAGGCTACAGGGTACTGGCTATGGCTACACCTTC; CDR3aa: CASRLQGTGYGYTF
v_gene: TRBV27; d_gene: .; j_gene: TRBJ2-1; abundance: many; CDR3nt: TGTGCCAGCAGTTTATTGGGGGGAGGAAGGAATGAGCAGTTCTTC; CDR3aa: CASSLLGGGRNEQFF